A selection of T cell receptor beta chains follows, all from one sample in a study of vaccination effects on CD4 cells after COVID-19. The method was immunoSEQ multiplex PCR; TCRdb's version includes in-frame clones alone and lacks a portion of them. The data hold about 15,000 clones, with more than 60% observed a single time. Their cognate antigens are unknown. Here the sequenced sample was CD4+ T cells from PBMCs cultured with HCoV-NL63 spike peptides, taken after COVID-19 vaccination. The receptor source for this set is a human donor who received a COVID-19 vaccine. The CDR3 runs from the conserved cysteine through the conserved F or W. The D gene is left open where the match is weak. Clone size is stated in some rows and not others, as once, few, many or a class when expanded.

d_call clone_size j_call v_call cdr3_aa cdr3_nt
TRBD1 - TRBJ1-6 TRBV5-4 CASSPGQGAGGSPLHF TGTGCCAGCAGCCCCGGACAGGGGGCAGGAGGATCACCCCTCCACTTT
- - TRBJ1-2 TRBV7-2 CASSMGGRTSDYGYTF TGTGCCAGCTCTATGGGTGGCAGGACCTCCGACTATGGCTACACCTTC
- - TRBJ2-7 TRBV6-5 CASRLSSSYEQYF TGTGCCAGCAGATTGTCGAGCTCCTACGAGCAGTACTTC
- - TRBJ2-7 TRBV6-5 CASSRGLSYEQYF TGTGCCAGCAGCCGGGGCCTCTCCTACGAGCAGTACTTC
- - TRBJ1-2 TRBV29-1 CSVGDSRYGYTF TGCAGCGTCGGAGACAGCCGCTATGGCTACACCTTC
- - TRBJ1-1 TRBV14 CASSPLVTEAFF TGTGCCAGCAGCCCCCTCGTCACTGAAGCTTTCTTT
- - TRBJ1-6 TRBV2 CASSREVSPLHF TGTGCCAGCAGCAGGGAGGTTTCACCCCTCCACTTT
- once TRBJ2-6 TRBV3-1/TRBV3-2 CASSRSGLSGANVLTF TGTGCCAGCAGCCGATCAGGTTTATCCGGGGCCAACGTCCTGACTTTC
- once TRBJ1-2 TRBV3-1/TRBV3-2 CASSQPMGGHGYTF TGTGCCAGCAGCCAACCTATGGGGGGGCATGGCTACACCTTC
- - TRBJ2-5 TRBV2 CASSPRETQYF TGTGCCAGCTCTCCTCGGGAGACCCAGTACTTC
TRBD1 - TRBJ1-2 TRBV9 CASSVSSGGVHSYGYTF TGTGCCAGCAGCGTAAGCTCAGGGGGAGTACATAGCTATGGCTACACCTTC
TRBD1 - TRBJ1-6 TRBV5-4 CASSLEGQGDSPLHF TGTGCCAGCAGCTTGGAGGGACAGGGGGATTCACCCCTCCACTTT